The clone carrying this T cell receptor (beta chain) was seen repeatedly, ten times or more. V lost 3 bases and J lost 2; bases outside the gene matches: 2. This CDR3 has 13 residues. The V gene's germline CDR1 is DFQATT and CDR2 SNEGSKA (reference sequence). This specimen comes from a study of regulatory T cells in long-lasting Graves disease. The TCR beta library used iRepertoire HTBI primers with Arm-PCR amplification of CDR3. MiXCR was run by TCRdb on the multiplex PCR reads, yielding one entry per CDR3 protein. The table includes 350,000 to 500,000 distinct CDR3 sequences, about 15% detected once. Time point of the sample: newly diagnosed GD, antithyroid drugs for less than 3 months. RNA isolated from PBMCs was used to make the TCR library. The same data also went into a second study, on T cells in Graves' hyperthyroidism and ophthalmopathy. As reported in that work: In the blood, most expanded thyroid clonotypes above 0.001 appeared as well.

The sample in question was peripheral blood mononuclear cells (PBMCs), obtained at new diagnosis, from a patient treated with antithyroid drugs. The chain joins TRBV20-1 to TRBJ2-7; TRBD1 aligns across 9 bases. The source of this sequence is a woman aged 18-35 years with Graves disease. The CDR3 loop reads CSARGQGAYEQYF. The CDR3 DNA reads as TGCAGTGCTAGGGGACAGGGCGCCTACGAGCAGTACTTC.